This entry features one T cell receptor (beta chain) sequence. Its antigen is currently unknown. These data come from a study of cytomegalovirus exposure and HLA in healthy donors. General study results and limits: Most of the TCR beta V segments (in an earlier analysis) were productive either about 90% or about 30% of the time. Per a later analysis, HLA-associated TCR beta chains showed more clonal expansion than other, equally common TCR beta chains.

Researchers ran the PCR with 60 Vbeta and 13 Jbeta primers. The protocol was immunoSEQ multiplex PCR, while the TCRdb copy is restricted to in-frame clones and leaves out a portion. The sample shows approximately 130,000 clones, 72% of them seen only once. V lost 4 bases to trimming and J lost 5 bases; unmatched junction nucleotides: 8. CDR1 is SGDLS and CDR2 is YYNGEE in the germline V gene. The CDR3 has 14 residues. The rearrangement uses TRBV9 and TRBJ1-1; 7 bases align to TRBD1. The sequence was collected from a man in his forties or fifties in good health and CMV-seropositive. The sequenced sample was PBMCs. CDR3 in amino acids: CASSPRQGGTEAFF. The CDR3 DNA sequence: TGTGCCAGCAGCCCGAGACAGGGTGGGACTGAAGCTTTCTTT. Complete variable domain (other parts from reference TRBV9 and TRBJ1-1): DSGVTQTPKHLITATGQRVTLRCSPRSGDLSVYWYQQSLDQGLQFLIQYYNGEERAKGNILERFSAQQFPDLHSELNLSSLELGDSALYFCASSPRQGGTEAFFGQGTRLTVV.